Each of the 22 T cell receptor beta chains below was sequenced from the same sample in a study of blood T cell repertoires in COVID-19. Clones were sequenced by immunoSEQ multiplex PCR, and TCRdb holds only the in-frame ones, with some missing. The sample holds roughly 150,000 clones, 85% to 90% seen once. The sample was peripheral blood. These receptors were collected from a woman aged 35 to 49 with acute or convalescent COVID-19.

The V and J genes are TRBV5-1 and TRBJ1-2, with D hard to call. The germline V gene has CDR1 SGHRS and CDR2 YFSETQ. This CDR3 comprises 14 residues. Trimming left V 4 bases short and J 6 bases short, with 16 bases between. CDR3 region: CASSGGRGEHGYTF. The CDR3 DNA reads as TGCGCCAGCAGCGGTGGACGGGGAGAGCATGGCTACACCTTC.

Written as DNA, the CDR3 is TGTGCCAGTGAGCCCGGCTTGGGAGGGATGAACACTGAAGCTTTCTTT. This translates into CASEPGLGGMNTEAFF. The rearrangement joins TRBV19 to TRBJ1-1; D remains ambiguous. The CDR3 is made up of 16 amino acids. V was pared by 8 bases and J by 0 bases, with 19 bases between. CDR1 and CDR2 (germline): LNHDA, SQIVND (reference sequence).

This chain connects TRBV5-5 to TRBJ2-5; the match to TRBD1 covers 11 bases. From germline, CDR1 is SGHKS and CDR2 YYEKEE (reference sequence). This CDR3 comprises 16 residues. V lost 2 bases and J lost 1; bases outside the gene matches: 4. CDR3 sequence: CASSLDGTGGQETQYF. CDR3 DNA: TGTGCCAGCAGCTTAGACGGGACAGGGGGCCAAGAGACCCAGTACTTC. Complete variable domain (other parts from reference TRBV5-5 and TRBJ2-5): DAGVTQSPTHLIKTRGQQVTLRCSPISGHKSVSWYQQVLGQGPQFIFQYYEKEERGRGNFPDRFSARQFPNYSSELNVNALLLGDSALYLCASSLDGTGGQETQYFGPGTRLLVL.

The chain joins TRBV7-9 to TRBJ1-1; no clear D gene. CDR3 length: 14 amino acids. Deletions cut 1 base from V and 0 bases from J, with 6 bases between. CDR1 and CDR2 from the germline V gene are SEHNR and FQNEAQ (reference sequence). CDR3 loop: CASSLGAMNTEAFF. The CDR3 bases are TGTGCCAGCAGCTTAGGGGCTATGAACACTGAAGCTTTCTTT.

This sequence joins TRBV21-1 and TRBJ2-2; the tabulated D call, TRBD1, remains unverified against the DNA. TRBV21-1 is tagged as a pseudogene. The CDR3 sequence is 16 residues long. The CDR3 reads CASSRPRPQYSGELFF. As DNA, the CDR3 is TGTGCCAGCAGCAGACCCCGGCCACAGTACTCCGGGGAGCTGTTTTTT.

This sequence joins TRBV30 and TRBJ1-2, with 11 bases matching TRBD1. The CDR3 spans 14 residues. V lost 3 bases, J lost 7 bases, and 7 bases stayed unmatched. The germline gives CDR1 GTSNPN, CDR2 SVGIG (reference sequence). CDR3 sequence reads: CAWRDRGRAGGYTF. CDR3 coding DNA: TGTGCCTGGAGGGACAGGGGGCGGGCTGGTGGCTACACCTTC.

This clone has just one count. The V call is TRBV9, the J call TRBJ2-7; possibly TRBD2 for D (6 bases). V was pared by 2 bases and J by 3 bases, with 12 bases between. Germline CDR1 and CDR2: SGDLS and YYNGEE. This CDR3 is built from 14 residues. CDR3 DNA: TGTGCCAGCAGCGTGGGGGGAGAAGGCTACGAGCAGTACTTC. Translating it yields CASSVGGEGYEQYF.

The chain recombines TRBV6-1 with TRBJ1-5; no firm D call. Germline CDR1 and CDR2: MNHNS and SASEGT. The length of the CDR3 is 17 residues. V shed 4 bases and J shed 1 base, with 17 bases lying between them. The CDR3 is CASSGLTLFQSNQPQHF. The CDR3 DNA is TGTGCCAGCAGTGGGTTGACACTTTTCCAGAGCAATCAGCCCCAGCATTTT.

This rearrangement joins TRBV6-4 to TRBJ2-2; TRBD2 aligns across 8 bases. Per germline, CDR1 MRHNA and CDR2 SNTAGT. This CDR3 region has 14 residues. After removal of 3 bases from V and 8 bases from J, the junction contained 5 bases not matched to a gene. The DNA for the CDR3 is TGTGCCAGCAGTGAACGGACTAGCTCTGGGGAGCTGTTTTTT. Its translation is CASSERTSSGELFF.

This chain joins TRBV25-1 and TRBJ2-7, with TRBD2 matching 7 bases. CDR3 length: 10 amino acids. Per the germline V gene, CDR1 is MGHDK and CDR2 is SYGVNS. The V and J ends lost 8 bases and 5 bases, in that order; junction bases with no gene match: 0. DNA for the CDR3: TGTGCCAGCGGGAGGGACGAGCAGTACTTC. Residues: CASGRDEQYF.

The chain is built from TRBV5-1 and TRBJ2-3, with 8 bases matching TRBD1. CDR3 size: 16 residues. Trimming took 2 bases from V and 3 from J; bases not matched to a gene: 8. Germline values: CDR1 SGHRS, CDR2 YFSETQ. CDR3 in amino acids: CASSFDRGTSTDTQYF. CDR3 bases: TGCGCCAGCAGCTTCGACAGGGGTACATCGACAGATACGCAGTATTTT.

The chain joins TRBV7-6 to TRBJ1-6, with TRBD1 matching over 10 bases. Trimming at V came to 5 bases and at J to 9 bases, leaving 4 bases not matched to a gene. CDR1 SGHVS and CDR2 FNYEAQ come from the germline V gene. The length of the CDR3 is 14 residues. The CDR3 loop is CASSPGTGVSPLHF. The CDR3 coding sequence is TGTGCCAGCAGCCCCGGGACAGGGGTTTCACCCCTCCACTTT.

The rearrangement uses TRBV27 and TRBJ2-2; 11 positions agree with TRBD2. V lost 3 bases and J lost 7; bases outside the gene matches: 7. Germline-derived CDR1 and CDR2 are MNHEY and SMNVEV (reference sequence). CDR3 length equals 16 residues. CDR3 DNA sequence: TGTGCCAGCAGTTTCGTCCTAGCGGGAGGAGGCGGGGAGCTGTTTTTT. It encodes CASSFVLAGGGGELFF.

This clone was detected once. This chain's CDR3 is CASFSPYNEQFF. Here the CDR3 DNA reads TGTGCCAGCTTTTCCCCGTACAATGAGCAGTTCTTC. The chain carries TRBV28 and TRBJ2-1; D gene uncertain. The germline CDR1 and CDR2 sequences are MDHEN and SYDVKM. V was cut by 8 bases and J by 4 bases, with 9 bases left in between. This CDR3 is 12 amino acids long.

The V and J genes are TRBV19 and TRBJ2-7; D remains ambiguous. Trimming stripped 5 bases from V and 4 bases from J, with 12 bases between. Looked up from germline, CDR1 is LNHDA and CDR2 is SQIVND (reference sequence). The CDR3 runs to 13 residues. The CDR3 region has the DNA TGTGCCAGTAGTTCGCGGTTTGGGTACGAGCAGTACTTC. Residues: CASSSRFGYEQYF.

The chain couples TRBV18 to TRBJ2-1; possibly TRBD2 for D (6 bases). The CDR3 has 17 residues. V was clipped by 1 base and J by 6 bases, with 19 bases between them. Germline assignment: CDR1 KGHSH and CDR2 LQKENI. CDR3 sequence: CASSPLTSRHFVNEQFF. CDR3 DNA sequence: TGTGCCAGCTCACCACTTACTAGCCGGCACTTTGTCAATGAGCAGTTCTTC.

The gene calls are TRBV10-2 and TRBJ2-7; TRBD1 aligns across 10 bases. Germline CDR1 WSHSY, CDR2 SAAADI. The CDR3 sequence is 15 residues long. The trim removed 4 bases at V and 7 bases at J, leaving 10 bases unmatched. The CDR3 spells CASSGGDRGLWEQYF. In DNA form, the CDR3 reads TGCGCCAGCAGTGGAGGGGACAGGGGCCTCTGGGAGCAGTACTTC.

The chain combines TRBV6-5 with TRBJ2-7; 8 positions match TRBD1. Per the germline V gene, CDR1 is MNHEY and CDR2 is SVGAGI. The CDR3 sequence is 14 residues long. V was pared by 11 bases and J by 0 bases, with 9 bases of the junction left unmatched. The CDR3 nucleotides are TGTGCCGGCCCGGGACAGGAGATCTCCTACGAGCAGTACTTC. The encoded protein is CAGPGQEISYEQYF.

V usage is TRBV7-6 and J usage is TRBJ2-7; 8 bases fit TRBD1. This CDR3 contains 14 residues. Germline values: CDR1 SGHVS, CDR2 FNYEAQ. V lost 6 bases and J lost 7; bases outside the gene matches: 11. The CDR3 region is CASRHQGAMWEQYF. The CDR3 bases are TGTGCCAGCAGACATCAGGGGGCCATGTGGGAGCAGTACTTC.

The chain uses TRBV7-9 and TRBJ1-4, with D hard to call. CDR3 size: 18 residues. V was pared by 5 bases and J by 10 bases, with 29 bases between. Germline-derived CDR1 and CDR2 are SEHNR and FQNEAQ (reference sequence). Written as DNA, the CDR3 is TGTGCCAGCAGCAAATCCCCCCCGCCCTTAGTTCCGGGAGGAAAACTGTTTTTT. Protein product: CASSKSPPPLVPGGKLFF.

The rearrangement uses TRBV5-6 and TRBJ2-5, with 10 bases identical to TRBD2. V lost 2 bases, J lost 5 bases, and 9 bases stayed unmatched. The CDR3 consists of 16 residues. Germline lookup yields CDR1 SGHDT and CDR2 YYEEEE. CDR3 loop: CASSFTLAGLAETQYF. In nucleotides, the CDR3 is TGTGCCAGCAGCTTTACACTAGCGGGACTCGCCGAGACCCAGTACTTC. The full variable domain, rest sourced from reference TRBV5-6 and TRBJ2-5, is DAGVTQSPTHLIKTRGQQVTLRCSPKSGHDTVSWYQQALGQGPQFIFQYYEEEERQRGNFPDRFSGHQFPNYSSELNVNALLLGDSALYLCASSFTLAGLAETQYFGPGTRLLVL.

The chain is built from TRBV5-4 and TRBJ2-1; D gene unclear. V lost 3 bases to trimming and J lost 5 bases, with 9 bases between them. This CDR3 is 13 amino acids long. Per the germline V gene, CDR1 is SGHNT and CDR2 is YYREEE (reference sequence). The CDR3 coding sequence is TGTGCCAGCAGCTCATACATTAACAATGAGCAGTTCTTC. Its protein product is CASSSYINNEQFF.